The next 17 T cell receptor beta chains were all read from a single sample in a study of blood T cell repertoires in COVID-19. Produced via immunoSEQ multiplex PCR; TCRdb's table is partial and in-frame only. The table records approximately 90,000 clones, approximately 83% of them present only once. Material for sequencing was peripheral blood. Receptors originate from a woman aged 80 or over with active or convalescent COVID-19.

V usage is TRBV6-5 and J usage is TRBJ1-2; TRBD1 agrees at 9 bases. CDR1 is MNHEY and CDR2 is SVGAGI in the germline V gene. J lost 7 bases, V lost 4 bases, and 7 bases had no gene match. This CDR3 has 14 residues. The CDR3 spells CASSSGQGLSGYTF. The CDR3 DNA sequence: TGTGCCAGCAGTTCTGGACAGGGGTTATCTGGCTACACCTTC.

V is TRBV6-5 and J is TRBJ1-6; D gene uncertain. The CDR3 runs to 16 residues. The germline CDR1 and CDR2 sequences are MNHEY and SVGAGI. Deletions cut 0 bases from V and 3 bases from J, with 9 bases between. CDR3 sequence: CASSYSRQNYNSPLHF. The CDR3 region has the DNA TGTGCCAGCAGTTACTCGAGGCAGAACTATAATTCACCCCTCCACTTT.

CDR3 in DNA: TGTGCCAGCAGTTTTAAGGGACTAAGCAATCAGCCCCAGCATTTT. Translated: CASSFKGLSNQPQHF. The V call is TRBV6-2 or TRBV6-3, the J call TRBJ1-5; D may be TRBD1 (5 bases). Germline CDR1 MNHEY, CDR2 SVGEGT. The CDR3 is made up of 15 amino acids. V lost 4 bases and J 1 base, leaving 11 bases between the germline ends.

This clone occurred once. V gene TRBV13 combines with J gene TRBJ2-1; 9 nucleotides line up with TRBD1. Trimming at V came to 4 bases and at J to 6 bases, leaving 4 bases not matched to a gene. The germline CDR1 and CDR2 sequences are PRHDT and FYEKMQ (reference sequence). The CDR3 length is 14 residues. Here the CDR3 reads CASSSRGQGNEQFF. CDR3 sequence (DNA): TGTGCCAGCAGCTCACGGGGACAGGGCAATGAGCAGTTCTTC.

The rearrangement joins TRBV3-1 (or the pseudogene TRBV3-2) to TRBJ1-2, with 10 bases fitting TRBD1. Looked up from germline, CDR1 is LGHDT and CDR2 is YNNKEL (reference sequence). CDR3 length: 13 residues. Trimming removed 7 bases from V and 7 bases from J; junction bases left unmatched: 6. CDR3 amino acids: CASKMWTGGGYTF. In nucleotides, the CDR3 is TGTGCCAGCAAAATGTGGACAGGGGGTGGCTACACCTTC.

This chain uses TRBV28 with TRBJ2-2, with a possible D match to TRBD1 (5 bases). CDR1 and CDR2 (germline): MDHEN, SYDVKM. V shed 2 bases and J shed 4 bases, with 11 bases lying between them. This CDR3 contains 15 residues. CDR3 amino acids: CASSLQGARTGELFF. CDR3 coding DNA: TGTGCCAGCAGTTTACAAGGGGCGCGCACCGGGGAGCTGTTTTTT.

The genes are TRBV9 and TRBJ2-2, with a tentative D call TRBD2 (5 bases). V lost 4 bases to trimming and J lost 5 bases, with 15 bases between them. The CDR3 spans 15 residues. Per germline, CDR1 SGDLS and CDR2 YYNGEE. CDR3 coding DNA: TGTGCCAGCAGCCCGCAGCCGGGATGGACCGGGGAGCTGTTTTTT. As protein: CASSPQPGWTGELFF.

V gene TRBV20-1 combines with J gene TRBJ1-2; D is uncertain. Germline V CDR1 and CDR2: DFQATT, SNEGSKA (reference sequence). The CDR3 extends over 11 amino acids. The V end was cut by 5 bases, the J end by 5 bases, with 9 bases between. The CDR3 loop is CSAPEAYGYTF. The CDR3 nucleotides read TGCAGTGCTCCGGAGGCGTATGGCTACACCTTC.

The chain has TRBV6-2 or TRBV6-3 and TRBJ1-1, with unresolved D. There are 11 residues in the CDR3. V lost 6 bases, J lost 4 bases, and 6 bases lay in between. Germline V gene data show CDR1 as MNHEY and CDR2 as SVGEGT. The CDR3, as DNA: TGTGCCAGCAGCCGTCTCACTGAAGCTTTCTTT. It codes for CASSRLTEAFF.

This clone has more than one count but fewer than ten. This chain uses TRBV3-1 (or the pseudogene TRBV3-2) with TRBJ2-1; D not resolved. The germline gives CDR1 LGHDT, CDR2 YNNKEL (reference sequence). V lost 4 bases, J lost 7 bases, and 14 bases lay in between. The CDR3 extends over 14 amino acids. The CDR3 region has the DNA TGTGCCAGCAGCCTCCTTCCTACTGGTAATGAGCAGTTCTTC. It is translated as CASSLLPTGNEQFF.

The chain joins TRBV10-3 to TRBJ2-5; 10 bases are shared with TRBD2. Trimming cost V 2 bases and J 6 bases; bases outside gene matches: 9. Germline V gene lookup returns CDR1 ENHRY and CDR2 SYGVKD. The CDR3 totals 16 residues. The CDR3 protein is CAISEGSGRAIKTQYF. CDR3 nucleotide sequence: TGTGCCATCAGTGAGGGGAGCGGGAGGGCCATAAAGACCCAGTACTTC.

The V gene is TRBV5-4, the J gene TRBJ1-2; 8 bases fit TRBD1. V lost 4 bases, J lost 4 bases, and 6 bases stayed unmatched. The CDR3 extends over 14 amino acids. Germline V gene data show CDR1 as SGHNT and CDR2 as YYREEE (reference sequence). The CDR3 nucleotides read TGTGCCAGCAGCGGGACGACAGGGGCCTATGGCTACACCTTC. Its protein is CASSGTTGAYGYTF.

The J gene is TRBJ2-4, the V gene TRBV3-1 (or the pseudogene TRBV3-2), with D maybe TRBD2 (6 bases). Germline V CDR1 and CDR2: LGHDT, YNNKEL (reference sequence). The germline V and J ends were trimmed by 1 base and 4 bases, with 11 bases remaining between them. This CDR3 has 15 amino acids. CDR3 sequence reads: CASSQAGDRKNIQYF. In DNA, the CDR3 is TGTGCCAGCAGCCAAGCGGGGGATCGAAAAAACATTCAGTACTTC.

The J gene is TRBJ2-3, the V gene TRBV5-1, with D perhaps TRBD2 (6 bases). V dropped 0 bases and J dropped 3 bases, with 14 bases sitting between them. In germline, CDR1 is SGHRS, CDR2 YFSETQ. This CDR3 has 16 amino acids. The CDR3 DNA is TGCGCCAGCAGCTTGGCCGGCAGGGAGGCAACAGATACGCAGTATTTT. It encodes CASSLAGREATDTQYF.

J is TRBJ2-7 and V is TRBV7-9; D uncertain. Germline V gene sequence: CDR1 SEHNR, CDR2 FQNEAQ (reference sequence). The CDR3 extends over 13 amino acids. Trimming pared 5 bases from V and 0 bases from J, leaving 8 bases between. The CDR3 DNA sequence: TGTGCCAGCAGCCAACAAAACTCCTACGAGCAGTACTTC. Protein: CASSQQNSYEQYF.

The V gene is TRBV5-1, the J gene TRBJ1-1; TRBD1 matches 7 bases. V was clipped by 3 bases and J by 3 bases; unmatched bases: 8. The V gene's germline CDR1 is SGHRS and CDR2 YFSETQ. The CDR3 spans 15 residues. The CDR3, as DNA: TGCGCCAGCAGCTGGGCCCAGGGGGTGGACACTGAAGCTTTCTTT. Its protein product is CASSWAQGVDTEAFF.

The chain recombines TRBV5-1 with TRBJ2-1, with TRBD2 as a possible D gene (6 bases). Trimming took off 3 bases at V and 1 base at J, with 8 bases between the two ends. This CDR3 comprises 14 residues. Germline V gene data show CDR1 as SGHRS and CDR2 as YFSETQ. CDR3 sequence (DNA): TGCGCCAGCAGCTGGGACTTTTCCTACAATGAGCAGTTCTTC. Its protein product is CASSWDFSYNEQFF.